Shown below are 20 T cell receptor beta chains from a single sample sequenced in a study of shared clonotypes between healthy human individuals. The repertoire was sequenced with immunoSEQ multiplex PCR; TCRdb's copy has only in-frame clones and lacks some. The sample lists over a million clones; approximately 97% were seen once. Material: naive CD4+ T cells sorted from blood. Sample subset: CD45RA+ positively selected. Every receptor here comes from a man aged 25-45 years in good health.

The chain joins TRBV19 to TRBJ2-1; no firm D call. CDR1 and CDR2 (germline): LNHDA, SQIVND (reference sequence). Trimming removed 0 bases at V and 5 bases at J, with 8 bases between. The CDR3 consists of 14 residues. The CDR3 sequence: CASSIDRWDNEQFF. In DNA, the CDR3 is TGTGCCAGTAGTATAGATCGGTGGGACAATGAGCAGTTCTTC. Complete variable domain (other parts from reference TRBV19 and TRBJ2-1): DGGITQSPKYLFRKEGQNVTLSCEQNLNHDAMYWYRQDPGQGLRLIYYSQIVNDFQKGDIAEGYSVSREKKESFPLTVTSAQKNPTAFYLCASSIDRWDNEQFFGPGTRLTVL.

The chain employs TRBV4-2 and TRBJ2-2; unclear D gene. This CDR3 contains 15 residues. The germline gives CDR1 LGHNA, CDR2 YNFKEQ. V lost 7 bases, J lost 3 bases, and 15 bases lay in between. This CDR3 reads CASKDRVTYTGELFF. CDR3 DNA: TGTGCCAGCAAGGATCGGGTAACTTACACCGGGGAGCTGTTTTTT.

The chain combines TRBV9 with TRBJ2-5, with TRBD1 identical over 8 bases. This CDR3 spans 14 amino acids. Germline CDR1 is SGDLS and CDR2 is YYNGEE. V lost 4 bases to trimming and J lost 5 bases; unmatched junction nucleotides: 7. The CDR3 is CASSSGTGRETQYF. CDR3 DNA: TGTGCCAGCAGCTCCGGGACAGGCCGGGAGACCCAGTACTTC.

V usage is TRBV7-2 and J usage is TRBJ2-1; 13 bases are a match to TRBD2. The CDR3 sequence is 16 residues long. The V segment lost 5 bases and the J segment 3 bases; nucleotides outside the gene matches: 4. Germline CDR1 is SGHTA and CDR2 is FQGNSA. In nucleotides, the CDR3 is TGTGCCAGCAGCCCGACTAGCGGGAGGTACTACAATGAGCAGTTCTTC. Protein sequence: CASSPTSGRYYNEQFF.

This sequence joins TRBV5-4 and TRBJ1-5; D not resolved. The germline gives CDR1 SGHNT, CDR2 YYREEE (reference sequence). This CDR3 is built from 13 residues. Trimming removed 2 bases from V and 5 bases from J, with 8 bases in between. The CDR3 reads CASSLSPYQPQHF. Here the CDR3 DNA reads TGTGCCAGCAGCTTATCGCCCTATCAGCCCCAGCATTTT.

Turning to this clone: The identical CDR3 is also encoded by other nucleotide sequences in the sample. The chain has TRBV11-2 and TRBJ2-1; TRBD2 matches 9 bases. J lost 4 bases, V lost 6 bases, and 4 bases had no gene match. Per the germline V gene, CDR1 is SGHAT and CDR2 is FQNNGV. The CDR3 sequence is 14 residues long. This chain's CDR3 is CASSLAGNYNEQFF. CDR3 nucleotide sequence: TGTGCCAGCAGTCTAGCGGGAAATTACAATGAGCAGTTCTTC.

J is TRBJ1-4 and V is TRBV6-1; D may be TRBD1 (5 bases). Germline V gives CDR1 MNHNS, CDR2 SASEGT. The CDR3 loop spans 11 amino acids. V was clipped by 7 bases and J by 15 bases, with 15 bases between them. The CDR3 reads CASKGGGAVFF. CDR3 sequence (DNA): TGTGCCAGCAAGGGAGGCGGGGCGGTGTTTTTT.

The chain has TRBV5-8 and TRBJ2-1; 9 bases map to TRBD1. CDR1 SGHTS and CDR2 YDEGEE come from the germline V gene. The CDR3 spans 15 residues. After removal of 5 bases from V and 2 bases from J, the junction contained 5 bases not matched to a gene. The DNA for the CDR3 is TGTGCCAGCAGACCCGACAGGGGGGCCTACAATGAGCAGTTCTTC. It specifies CASRPDRGAYNEQFF. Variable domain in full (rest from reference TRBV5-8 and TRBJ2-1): EAGVTQSPTHLIKTRGQQATLRCSPISGHTSVYWYQQALGLGLQFLLWYDEGEERNRGNFPPRFSGRQFPNYSSELNVNALELEDSALYLCASRPDRGAYNEQFFGPGTRLTVL.

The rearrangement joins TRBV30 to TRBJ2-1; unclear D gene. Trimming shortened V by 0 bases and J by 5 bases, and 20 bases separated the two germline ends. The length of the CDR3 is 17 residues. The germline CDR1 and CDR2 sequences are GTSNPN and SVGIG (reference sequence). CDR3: CAWSVPWPSALNNEQFF. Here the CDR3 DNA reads TGTGCCTGGAGTGTACCATGGCCCAGTGCTTTGAACAATGAGCAGTTCTTC.

The CDR3 coding sequence is TGTGCCAGCAAGCCGAGCAGTGGGACCCAGTACTTC. Translated: CASKPSSGTQYF. The chain uses TRBV28 and TRBJ2-5; D ambiguous. The CDR3 spans 12 residues. The ends were cut back, 7 bases at V and 7 bases at J, with 13 bases in the middle. The germline gives CDR1 MDHEN, CDR2 SYDVKM.

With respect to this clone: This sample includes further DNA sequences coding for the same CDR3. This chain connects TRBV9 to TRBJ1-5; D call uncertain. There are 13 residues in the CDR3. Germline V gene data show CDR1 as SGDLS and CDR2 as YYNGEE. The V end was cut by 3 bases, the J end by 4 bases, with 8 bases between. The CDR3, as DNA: TGTGCCAGCAGCGCCGGACCTAATCAGCCCCAGCATTTT. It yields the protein CASSAGPNQPQHF. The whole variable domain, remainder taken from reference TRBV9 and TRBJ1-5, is DSGVTQTPKHLITATGQRVTLRCSPRSGDLSVYWYQQSLDQGLQFLIQYYNGEERAKGNILERFSAQQFPDLHSELNLSSLELGDSALYFCASSAGPNQPQHFGDGTRLSIL.

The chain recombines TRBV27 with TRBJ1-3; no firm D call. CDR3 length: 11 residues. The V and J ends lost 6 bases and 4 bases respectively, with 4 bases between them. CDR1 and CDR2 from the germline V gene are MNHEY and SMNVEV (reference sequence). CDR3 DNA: TGTGCCAGCAGCTCAGGAAACACCATATATTTT. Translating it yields CASSSGNTIYF.

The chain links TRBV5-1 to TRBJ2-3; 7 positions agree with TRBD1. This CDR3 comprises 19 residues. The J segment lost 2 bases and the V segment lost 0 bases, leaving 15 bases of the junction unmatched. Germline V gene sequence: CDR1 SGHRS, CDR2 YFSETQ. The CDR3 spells CASSLGPWAPGQTTDTQYF. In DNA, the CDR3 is TGCGCCAGCAGCTTGGGCCCGTGGGCCCCGGGACAGACCACAGATACGCAGTATTTT.

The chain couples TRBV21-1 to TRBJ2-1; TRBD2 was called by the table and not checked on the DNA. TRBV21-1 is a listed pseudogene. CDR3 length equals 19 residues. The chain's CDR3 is CASSPRVGSSGRKYNEQFF. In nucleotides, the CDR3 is TGTGCCAGCAGCCCTCGGGTCGGTTCTAGCGGGAGAAAGTACAATGAGCAGTTCTTC.

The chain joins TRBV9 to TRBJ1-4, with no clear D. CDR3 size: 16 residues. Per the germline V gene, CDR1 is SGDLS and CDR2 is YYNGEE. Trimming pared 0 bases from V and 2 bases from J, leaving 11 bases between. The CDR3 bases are TGTGCCAGCAGCGTAGCTGCCCGGACGACTAATGAAAAACTGTTTTTT. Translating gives CASSVAARTTNEKLFF.

The CDR3 is CASSQDPSRTGGYTF. CDR3 bases: TGCGCCAGCAGCCAAGATCCGAGCAGGACCGGTGGCTACACCTTC. The chain couples TRBV4-1 to TRBJ1-2; no clear D. V was pared by 0 bases and J by 7 bases, with 15 bases between. The CDR3 consists of 15 residues. Germline V gives CDR1 MGHRA, CDR2 YSYEKL.

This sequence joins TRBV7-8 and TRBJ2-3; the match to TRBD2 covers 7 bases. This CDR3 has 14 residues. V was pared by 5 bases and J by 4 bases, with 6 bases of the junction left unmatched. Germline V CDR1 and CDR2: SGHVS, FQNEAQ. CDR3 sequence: CASSLGTKPDTQYF. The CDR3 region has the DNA TGTGCCAGCAGCCTCGGGACTAAACCAGATACGCAGTATTTT.

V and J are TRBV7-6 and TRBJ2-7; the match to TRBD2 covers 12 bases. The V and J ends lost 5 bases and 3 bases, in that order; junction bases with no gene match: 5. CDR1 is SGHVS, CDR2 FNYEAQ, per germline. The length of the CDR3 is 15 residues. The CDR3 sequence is CASSLTSGSVYEQYF. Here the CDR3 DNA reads TGTGCCAGCAGCCTGACTAGCGGGAGCGTCTACGAGCAGTACTTC.

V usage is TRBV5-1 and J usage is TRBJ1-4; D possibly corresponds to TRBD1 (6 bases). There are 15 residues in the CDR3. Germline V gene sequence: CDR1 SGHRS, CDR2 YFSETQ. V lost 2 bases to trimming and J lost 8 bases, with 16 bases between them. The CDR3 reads CASSFGNRVEEKLFF. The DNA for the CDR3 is TGCGCCAGCAGCTTTGGGAACAGGGTGGAGGAAAAACTGTTTTTT.

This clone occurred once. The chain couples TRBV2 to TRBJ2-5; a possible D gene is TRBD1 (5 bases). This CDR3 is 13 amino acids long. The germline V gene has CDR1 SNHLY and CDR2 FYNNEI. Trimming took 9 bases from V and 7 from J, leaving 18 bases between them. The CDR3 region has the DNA TGTGCCAGACCGACAGCAGAAAGGGGGACCCAGTACTTC. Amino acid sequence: CARPTAERGTQYF.